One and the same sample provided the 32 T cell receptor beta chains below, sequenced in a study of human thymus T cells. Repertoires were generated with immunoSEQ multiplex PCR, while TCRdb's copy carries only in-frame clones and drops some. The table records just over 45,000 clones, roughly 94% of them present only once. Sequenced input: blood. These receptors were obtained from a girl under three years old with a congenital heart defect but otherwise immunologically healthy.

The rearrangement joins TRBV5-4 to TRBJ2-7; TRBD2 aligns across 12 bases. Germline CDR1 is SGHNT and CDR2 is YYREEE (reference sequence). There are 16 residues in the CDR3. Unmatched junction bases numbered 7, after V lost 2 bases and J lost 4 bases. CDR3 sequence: CASSLTASGREYEQYF. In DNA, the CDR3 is TGTGCCAGCAGCTTAACCGCTAGCGGGAGGGAATACGAGCAGTACTTC.

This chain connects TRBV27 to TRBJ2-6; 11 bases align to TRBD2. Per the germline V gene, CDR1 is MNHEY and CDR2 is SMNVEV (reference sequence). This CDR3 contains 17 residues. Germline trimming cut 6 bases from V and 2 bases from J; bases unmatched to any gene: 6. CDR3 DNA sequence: TGTGCCAGCAGAGTGACTAGCGGGAAGGCTGGGGCCAACGTCCTGACTTTC. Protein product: CASRVTSGKAGANVLTF.

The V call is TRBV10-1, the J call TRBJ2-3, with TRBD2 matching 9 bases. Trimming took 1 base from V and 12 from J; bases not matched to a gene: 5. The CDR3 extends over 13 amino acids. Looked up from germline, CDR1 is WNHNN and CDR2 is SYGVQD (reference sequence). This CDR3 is CASSEYVGTSQYF. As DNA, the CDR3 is TGCGCCAGCAGTGAGTATGTAGGGACTAGCCAGTATTTT.

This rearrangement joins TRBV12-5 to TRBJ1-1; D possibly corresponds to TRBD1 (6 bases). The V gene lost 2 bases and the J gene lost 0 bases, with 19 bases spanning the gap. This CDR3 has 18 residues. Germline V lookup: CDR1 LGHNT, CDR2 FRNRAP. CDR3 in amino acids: CASGLTTRGVLMNTEAFF. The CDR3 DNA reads TGTGCTAGTGGTTTGACCACTAGGGGGGTCCTCATGAACACTGAAGCTTTCTTT.

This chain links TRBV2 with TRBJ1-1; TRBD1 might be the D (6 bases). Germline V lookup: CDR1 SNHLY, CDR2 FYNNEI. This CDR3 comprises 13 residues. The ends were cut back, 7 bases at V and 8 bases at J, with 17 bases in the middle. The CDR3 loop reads CASIRETGLEAFF. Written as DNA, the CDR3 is TGTGCCAGCATAAGGGAAACAGGGTTAGAAGCTTTCTTT. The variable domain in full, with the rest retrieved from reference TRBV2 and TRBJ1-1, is EPEVTQTPSHQVTQMGQEVILRCVPISNHLYFYWYRQILGQKVEFLVSFYNNEISEKSEIFDDQFSVERPDGSNFTLKIRSTKLEDSAMYFCASIRETGLEAFFGQGTRLTVV.

The CDR3 nucleotides read TGTGCCAGCAGCTTAGCGGGAGGGCCCAGTTTCAGTGAGCAGTTCTTC. This encodes CASSLAGGPSFSEQFF. V and J are TRBV7-9 and TRBJ2-1; 7 bases line up with TRBD2. With 0 bases clipped from V and 9 bases from J, the junction kept 11 bases outside the gene matches. CDR1 SEHNR and CDR2 FQNEAQ come from the germline V gene (reference sequence). This CDR3 spans 16 amino acids.

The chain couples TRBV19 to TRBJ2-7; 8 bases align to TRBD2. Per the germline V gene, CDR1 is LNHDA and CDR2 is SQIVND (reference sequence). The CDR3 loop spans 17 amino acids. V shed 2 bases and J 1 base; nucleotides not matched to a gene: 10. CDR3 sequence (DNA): TGTGCCAGTAGTATACGGCTTCGGACTAGCAGGTCCTACGAGCAGTACTTC. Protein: CASSIRLRTSRSYEQYF.

In DNA, the CDR3 is TGTGCCAGTAGTACTGGGTACAATGAGCAGTTCTTC. This codes for CASSTGYNEQFF. The chain has TRBV19 and TRBJ2-1; no clear D gene. V was trimmed by 4 bases and J by 4 bases, leaving 5 bases between them. Per the germline V gene, CDR1 is LNHDA and CDR2 is SQIVND (reference sequence). This CDR3 has 12 amino acids.

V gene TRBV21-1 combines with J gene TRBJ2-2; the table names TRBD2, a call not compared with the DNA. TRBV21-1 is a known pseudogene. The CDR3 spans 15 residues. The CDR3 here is CASSKVEGNTGELFF. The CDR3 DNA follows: TGTGCCAGCAGCAAAGTGGAGGGGAACACCGGGGAGCTGTTTTTT.

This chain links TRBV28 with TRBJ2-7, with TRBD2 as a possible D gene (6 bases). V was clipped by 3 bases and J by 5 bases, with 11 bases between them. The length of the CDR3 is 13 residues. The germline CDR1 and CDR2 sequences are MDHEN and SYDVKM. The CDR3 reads CASSFAGIDEQYF. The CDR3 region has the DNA TGTGCCAGCAGTTTTGCGGGGATAGACGAGCAGTACTTC.

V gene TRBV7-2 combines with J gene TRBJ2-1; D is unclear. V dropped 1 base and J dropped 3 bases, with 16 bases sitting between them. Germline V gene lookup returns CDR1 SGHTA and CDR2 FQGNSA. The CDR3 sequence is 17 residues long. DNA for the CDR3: TGTGCCAGCAGCTTAGGGTCCCTGACTCCCCTCTACAATGAGCAGTTCTTC. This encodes CASSLGSLTPLYNEQFF.

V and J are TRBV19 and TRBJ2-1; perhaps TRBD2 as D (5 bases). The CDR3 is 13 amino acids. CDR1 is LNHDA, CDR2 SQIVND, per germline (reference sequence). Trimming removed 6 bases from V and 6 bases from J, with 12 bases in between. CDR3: CASSRGGPNEQFF. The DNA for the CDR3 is TGTGCCAGTAGCCGAGGAGGCCCCAATGAGCAGTTCTTC.

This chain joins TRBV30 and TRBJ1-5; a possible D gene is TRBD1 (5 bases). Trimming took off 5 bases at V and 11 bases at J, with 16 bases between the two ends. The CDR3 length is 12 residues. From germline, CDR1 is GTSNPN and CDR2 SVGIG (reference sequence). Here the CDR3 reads CAWSPGESAQHF. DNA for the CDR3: TGTGCCTGGTCCCCGGGGGAATCAGCCCAGCATTTT.

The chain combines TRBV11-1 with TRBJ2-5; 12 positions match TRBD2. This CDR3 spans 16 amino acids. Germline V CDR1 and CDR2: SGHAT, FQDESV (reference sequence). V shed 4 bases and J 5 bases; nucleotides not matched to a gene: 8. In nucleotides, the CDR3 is TGTGCCAGCAGCTCTCGTCCCGGGACTAGCGGGGAGACCCAGTACTTC. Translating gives CASSSRPGTSGETQYF. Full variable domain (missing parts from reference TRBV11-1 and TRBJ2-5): EAEVAQSPRYKITEKSQAVAFWCDPISGHATLYWYRQILGQGPELLVQFQDESVVDDSQLPKDRFSAERLKGVDSTLKIQPAELGDSAMYLCASSSRPGTSGETQYFGPGTRLLVL.

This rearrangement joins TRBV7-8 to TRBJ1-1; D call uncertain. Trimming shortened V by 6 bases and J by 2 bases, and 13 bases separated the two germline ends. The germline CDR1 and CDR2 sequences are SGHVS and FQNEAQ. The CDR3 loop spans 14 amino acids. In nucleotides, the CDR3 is TGTGCCAGCAGTTTATTGTGGGTTAACACTGAAGCTTTCTTT. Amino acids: CASSLLWVNTEAFF. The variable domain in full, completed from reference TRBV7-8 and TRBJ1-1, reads GAGVSQSPRYKVAKRGQDVALRCDPISGHVSLFWYQQALGQGPEFLTYFQNEAQLDKSGLPSDRFFAERPEGSVSTLKIQRTQQEDSAVYLCASSLLWVNTEAFFGQGTRLTVV.

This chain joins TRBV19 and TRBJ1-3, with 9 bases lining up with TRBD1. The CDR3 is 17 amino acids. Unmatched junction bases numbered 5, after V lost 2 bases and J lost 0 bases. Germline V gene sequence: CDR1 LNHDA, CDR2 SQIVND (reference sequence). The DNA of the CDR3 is TGTGCCAGTAGTATAACGGGACAGGGCCGCTCTGGAAACACCATATATTTT. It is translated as CASSITGQGRSGNTIYF.

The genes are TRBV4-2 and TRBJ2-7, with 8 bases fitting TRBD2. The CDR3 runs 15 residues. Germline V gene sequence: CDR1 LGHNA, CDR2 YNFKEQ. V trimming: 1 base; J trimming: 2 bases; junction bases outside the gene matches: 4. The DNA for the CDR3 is TGTGCCAGCAGCCAAGTGGCGGGAGGCGCCTACGAGCAGTACTTC. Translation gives CASSQVAGGAYEQYF.

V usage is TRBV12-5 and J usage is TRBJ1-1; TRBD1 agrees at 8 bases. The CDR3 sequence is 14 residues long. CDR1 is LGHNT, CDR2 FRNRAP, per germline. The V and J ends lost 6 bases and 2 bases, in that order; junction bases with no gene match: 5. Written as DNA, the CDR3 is TGTGCTAGTGGACCCGGACAGGGAAACACTGAAGCTTTCTTT. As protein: CASGPGQGNTEAFF.

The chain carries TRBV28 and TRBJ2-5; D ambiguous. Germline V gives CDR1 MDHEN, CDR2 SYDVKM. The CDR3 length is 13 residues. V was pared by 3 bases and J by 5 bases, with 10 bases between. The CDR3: CASSFEVGETQYF. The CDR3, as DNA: TGTGCCAGCAGTTTCGAGGTTGGGGAGACCCAGTACTTC.

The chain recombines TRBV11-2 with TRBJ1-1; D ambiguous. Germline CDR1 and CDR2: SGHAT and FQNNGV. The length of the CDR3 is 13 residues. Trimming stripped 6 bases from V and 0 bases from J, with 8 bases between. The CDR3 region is CASSLGMNTEAFF. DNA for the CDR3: TGTGCCAGCAGTCTAGGTATGAACACTGAAGCTTTCTTT.

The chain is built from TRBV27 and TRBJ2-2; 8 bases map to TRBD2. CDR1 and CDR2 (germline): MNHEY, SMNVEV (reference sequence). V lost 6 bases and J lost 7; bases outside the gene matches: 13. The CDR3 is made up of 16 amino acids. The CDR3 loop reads CASRSLGREVGGELFF. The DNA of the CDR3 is TGTGCCAGCAGGTCCCTAGGGCGGGAGGTCGGCGGGGAGCTGTTTTTT.

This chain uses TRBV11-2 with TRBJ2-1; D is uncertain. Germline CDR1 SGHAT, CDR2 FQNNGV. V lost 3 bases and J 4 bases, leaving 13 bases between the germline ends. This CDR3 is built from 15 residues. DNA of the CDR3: TGTGCCAGCAGCTTCCTTCCACGCAAGTACAATGAGCAGTTCTTC. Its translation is CASSFLPRKYNEQFF.

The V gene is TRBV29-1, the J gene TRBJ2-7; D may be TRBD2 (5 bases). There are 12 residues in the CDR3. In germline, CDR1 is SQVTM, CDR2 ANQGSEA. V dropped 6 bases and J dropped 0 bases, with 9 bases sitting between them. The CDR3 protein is CSVRLFSYEQYF. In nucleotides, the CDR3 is TGCAGCGTGCGACTATTCTCCTACGAGCAGTACTTC.

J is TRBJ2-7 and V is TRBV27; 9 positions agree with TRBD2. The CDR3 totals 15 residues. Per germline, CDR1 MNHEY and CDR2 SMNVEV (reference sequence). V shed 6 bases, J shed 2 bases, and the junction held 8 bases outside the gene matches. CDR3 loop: CASRTFAGGPYEQYF. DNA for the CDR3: TGTGCCAGCAGGACCTTTGCGGGAGGGCCCTACGAGCAGTACTTC.

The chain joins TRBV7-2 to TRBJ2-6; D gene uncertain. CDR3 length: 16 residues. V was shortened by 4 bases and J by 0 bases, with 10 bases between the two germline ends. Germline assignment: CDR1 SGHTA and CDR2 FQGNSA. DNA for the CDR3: TGTGCCAGCAGCTCTCGACGGACCTCTGGGGCCAACGTCCTGACTTTC. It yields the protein CASSSRRTSGANVLTF.

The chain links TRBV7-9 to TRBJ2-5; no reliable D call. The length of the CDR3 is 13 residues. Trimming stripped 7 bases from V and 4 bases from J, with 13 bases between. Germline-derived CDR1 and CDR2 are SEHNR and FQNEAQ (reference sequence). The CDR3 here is CASTALSGETQYF. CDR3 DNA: TGTGCCAGCACCGCCCTTTCGGGAGAGACCCAGTACTTC.

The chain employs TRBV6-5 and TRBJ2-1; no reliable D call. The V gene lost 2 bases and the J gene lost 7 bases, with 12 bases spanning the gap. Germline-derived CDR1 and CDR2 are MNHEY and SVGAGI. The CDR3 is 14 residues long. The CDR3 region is CASSYPAKENEQFF. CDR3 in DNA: TGTGCCAGCAGTTACCCCGCTAAGGAGAATGAGCAGTTCTTC.

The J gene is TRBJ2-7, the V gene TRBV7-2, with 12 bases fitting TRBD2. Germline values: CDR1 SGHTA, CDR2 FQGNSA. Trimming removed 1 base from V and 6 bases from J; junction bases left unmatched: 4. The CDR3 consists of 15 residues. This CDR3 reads CASSLVTSGRSEQYF. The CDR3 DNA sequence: TGTGCCAGCAGCTTAGTCACTAGCGGGAGGAGCGAGCAGTACTTC.

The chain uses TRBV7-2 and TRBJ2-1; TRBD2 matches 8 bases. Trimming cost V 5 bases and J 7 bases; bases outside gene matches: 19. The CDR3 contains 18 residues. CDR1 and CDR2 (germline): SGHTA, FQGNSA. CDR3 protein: CASSPQPLAGRGRNEQFF. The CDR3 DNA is TGTGCCAGCAGCCCCCAACCCTTAGCGGGAAGGGGTAGGAATGAGCAGTTCTTC.

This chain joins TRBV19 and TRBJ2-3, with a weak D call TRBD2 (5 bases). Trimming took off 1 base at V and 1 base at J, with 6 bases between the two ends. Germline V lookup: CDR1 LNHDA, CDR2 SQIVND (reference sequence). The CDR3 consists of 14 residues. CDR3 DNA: TGTGCCAGTAGTATAGGTAGCGGCACAGATACGCAGTATTTT. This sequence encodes CASSIGSGTDTQYF.

CDR3 region: CASSSGEETQYF. The CDR3, as DNA: TGTGCCAGCAGCTCAGGGGAAGAGACCCAGTACTTC. The rearrangement joins TRBV21-1 to TRBJ2-5; the table's D call of TRBD1 was not tested on the DNA. TRBV21-1 represents a pseudogene. There are 12 residues in the CDR3.

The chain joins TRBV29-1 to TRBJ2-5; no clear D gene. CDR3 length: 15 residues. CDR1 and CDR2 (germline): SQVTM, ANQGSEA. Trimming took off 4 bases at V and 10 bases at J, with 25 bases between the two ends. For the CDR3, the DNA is TGCAGCGTTGGGTGGGTCTCCTCCACAAGAGAGCACCAGTACTTC. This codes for CSVGWVSSTREHQYF.